This entry lists 8 T cell receptor beta chains sequenced from one sample in a study of blood T cell repertoires in COVID-19. Assay: immunoSEQ multiplex PCR; the TCRdb copy retains only in-frame clones and omits some. This table has 320,000 or so clones, roughly 87% appearing once. Input material: PBMCs or T cells enriched from blood (not recorded which). These receptors were obtained from a woman aged 25 to 39 who had recovered from COVID-19.

The V gene is TRBV6-5, the J gene TRBJ2-1; weak D call: TRBD1 (6 bases). Germline loops: CDR1 MNHEY, CDR2 SVGAGI. V was pared by 11 bases and J by 1 base, with 12 bases between. The length of the CDR3 is 13 residues. CDR3 sequence (DNA): TGTGCCTCTGCTCAGGGGTCCTACAATGAGCAGTTCTTC. As protein: CASAQGSYNEQFF.

V usage is TRBV2 and J usage is TRBJ1-2; tentatively, D is TRBD1 (6 bases). Per germline, CDR1 SNHLY and CDR2 FYNNEI. V was shortened by 2 bases and J by 8 bases, with 12 bases between the two germline ends. CDR3 length: 13 residues. The DNA of the CDR3 is TGTGCCAGCAGTGAAAGCAGGGGAACGGGCTACACCTTC. Amino acid sequence: CASSESRGTGYTF.

The rearrangement joins TRBV5-8 to TRBJ2-3, with a possible D match to TRBD1 (5 bases). The CDR3 totals 14 residues. Germline loops: CDR1 SGHTS, CDR2 YDEGEE. The V end lost 7 bases, the J end lost 5 bases, and 17 bases lay between the germline ends. CDR3 in amino acids: CASGGATRIDTQYF. The CDR3 DNA is TGTGCCAGCGGTGGGGCCACCCGGATAGATACGCAGTATTTT.

Here the CDR3 reads CASSLLASGGYEQYF. The DNA for the CDR3 is TGTGCCAGCTCACTCCTTGCTAGCGGGGGTTACGAGCAGTACTTC. The chain links TRBV18 to TRBJ2-7; 10 bases map to TRBD2. Germline V gives CDR1 KGHSH, CDR2 LQKENI. The CDR3 is made up of 15 amino acids. V shed 4 bases and J 4 bases; nucleotides not matched to a gene: 7.

The gene calls are TRBV28 and TRBJ2-7, with 8 bases identical to TRBD2. The V and J ends lost 7 bases and 3 bases, in that order; junction bases with no gene match: 11. There are 15 residues in the CDR3. CDR1 and CDR2 (germline): MDHEN, SYDVKM. CDR3 bases: TGTGCCAGCATCCAGGGAACTAGCGGAATCTACGAGCAGTACTTC. Encoded protein: CASIQGTSGIYEQYF.

V gene TRBV30 combines with J gene TRBJ2-1, with 12 bases aligning to TRBD2. This CDR3 is 16 amino acids long. V shed 3 bases and J 2 bases; nucleotides not matched to a gene: 5. From germline, CDR1 is GTSNPN and CDR2 SVGIG (reference sequence). CDR3: CAWRELAGGPYNEQFF. The CDR3 DNA reads as TGTGCCTGGAGAGAACTAGCGGGGGGCCCCTACAATGAGCAGTTCTTC.

This chain joins TRBV30 and TRBJ1-1; TRBD1 is a possible D gene (6 bases). The CDR3 sequence is 16 residues long. From germline, CDR1 is GTSNPN and CDR2 SVGIG (reference sequence). Trimming removed 4 bases at V and 0 bases at J, with 18 bases between. The CDR3 loop reads CAWKWDGTLMNTEAFF. Written as DNA, the CDR3 is TGTGCCTGGAAGTGGGACGGGACATTGATGAACACTGAAGCTTTCTTT.

The rearrangement joins TRBV7-8 to TRBJ2-5; D is possibly TRBD2 (6 bases). The germline V and J ends were trimmed by 7 bases and 1 base, with 19 bases remaining between them. Germline CDR1 and CDR2: SGHVS and FQNEAQ. The CDR3 loop spans 16 amino acids. The CDR3 bases are TGTGCCAGCAACCCCTCGTTGCGGGGTGGCCAAGAGACCCAGTACTTC. The encoded protein is CASNPSLRGGQETQYF.